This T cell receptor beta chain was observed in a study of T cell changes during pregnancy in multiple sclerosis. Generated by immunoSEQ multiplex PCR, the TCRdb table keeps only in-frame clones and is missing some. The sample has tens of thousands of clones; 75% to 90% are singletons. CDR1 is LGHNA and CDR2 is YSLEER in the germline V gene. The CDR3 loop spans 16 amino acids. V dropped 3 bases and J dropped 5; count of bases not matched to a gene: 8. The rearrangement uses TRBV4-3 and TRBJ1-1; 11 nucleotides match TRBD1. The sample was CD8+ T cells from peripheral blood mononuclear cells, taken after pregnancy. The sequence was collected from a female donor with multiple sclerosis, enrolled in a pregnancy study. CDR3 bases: TGCGCCAGCAGCCACCCATCGGGGACAGGGGGAACTGAAGCTTTCTTT. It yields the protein CASSHPSGTGGTEAFF.